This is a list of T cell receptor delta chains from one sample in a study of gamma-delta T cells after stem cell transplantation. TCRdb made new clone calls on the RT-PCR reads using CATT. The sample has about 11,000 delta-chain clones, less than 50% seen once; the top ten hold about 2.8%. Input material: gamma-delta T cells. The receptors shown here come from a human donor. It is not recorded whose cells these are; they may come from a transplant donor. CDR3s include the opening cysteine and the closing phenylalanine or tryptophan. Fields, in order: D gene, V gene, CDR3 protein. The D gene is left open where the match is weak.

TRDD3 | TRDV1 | CALGENRNQTYWGIPDKLIF
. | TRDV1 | CALGECGTFPTNWGKRGTDKLIF
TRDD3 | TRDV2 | CACEPKVPTCSGGYPNSTAQLFF
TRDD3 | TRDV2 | CACDSKLYWGILETDKLIF
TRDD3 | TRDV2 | CACDILGDTLTAQLFF
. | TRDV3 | CAFNSPPRRRIQLIF
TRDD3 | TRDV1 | CALGELHGGIRGLIF
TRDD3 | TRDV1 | CAIGANTIRRGYAADKLIF
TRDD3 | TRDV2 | CACDTVRGILPSSWDTRQMFF
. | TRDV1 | CALGGTHSRTSDKLIF
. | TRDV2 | CACDTVPGALHSWDTRQMFF
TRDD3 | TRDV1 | CALGELSYTGGYIDNLIF
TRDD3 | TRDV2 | CACDTAYGITGGPFSWDTRQMFF
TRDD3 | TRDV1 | CALGDLFLRGGYATDKLIF
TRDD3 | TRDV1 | CALGELGDAFSHRGIRSTDKLIF
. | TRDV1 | CALGGTSIRIMGKVFRNDACGSALTAQLFF
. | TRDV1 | CALGELRGYTDKLIF
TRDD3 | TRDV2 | CACDRGWGIRRKLIF
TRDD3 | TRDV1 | CALGERPSLLVLGDTDKLIF
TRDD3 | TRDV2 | CACDTRTGGRRLNKLIF
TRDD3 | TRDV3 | CAFGAGTYWGITYTDKLIF
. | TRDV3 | CAFSDGGGLHTDKLIF
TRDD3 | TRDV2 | CACDSVLGDTQTSWDTRQMFF
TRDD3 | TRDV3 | CASNPTTGGYQLSYSYTDKLIF
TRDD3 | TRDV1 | CALGEPPCESGWGIIDKLIF
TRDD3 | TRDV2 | CACDTVLGDTWTAQLFF